The rows below give T cell receptor beta chains drawn from one sample of a study of blood T cell repertoires in COVID-19. Measured with immunoSEQ multiplex PCR; TCRdb has only the in-frame clones, and not every one. Seen here are 310,000 or so clones, around 88% observed once, and the top ten hold about 5.7%. The specimen was PBMCs or T cells enriched from blood (not recorded which). The receptor source for this set is a woman in her forties who had recovered from COVID-19. Each CDR3 is given with its conserved first and last residue. D genes are given only for firm matches. A row's size may be missing; if present it is once, few, many or a size class.

>TRBJ2-1|TRBV7-2|.|.|15
CASSLGPSNAQEQFF
>TRBJ2-7|TRBV19|.|TRBD1|14
CASSPRTGGYEQYF
>TRBJ2-7|TRBV6-5|.|.|12
CASSSTGYEQYF
>TRBJ2-3|TRBV28|.|.|15
CASSLGGTDTDTQYF
>TRBJ2-1|TRBV4-3|.|.|13
CASSQGSQLAQFF
>TRBJ2-7|TRBV11-2|.|.|17
CASRRAGALSSSYEQYF
>TRBJ1-1|TRBV29-1|.|.|11
CSVEGEGEAFF
>TRBJ1-1|TRBV6-2/TRBV6-3|once|.|13
CASSEGWITEAFF
>TRBJ2-7|TRBV7-9|.|.|16
CASSLAGSGGTYEQYF
>TRBJ2-7|TRBV28|once|TRBD2|14
CASRRTSGNYEQYF
>TRBJ1-6|TRBV7-3|once|TRBD1|15
CASSTGDGRGSPLHF
>TRBJ1-2|TRBV4-2|.|.|12
CASSQGGAGYTF
>TRBJ2-2|TRBV18|.|TRBD1|14
CASSPGQQTGELFF
>TRBJ1-1|TRBV10-3|.|TRBD1|13
CAIGGFRTGEAFF
>TRBJ2-7|TRBV6-5|.|TRBD2|13
CASSQHGRVEQYF
>TRBJ2-6|TRBV27|.|.|17
CASSPARAGTGANVLTF
>TRBJ2-1|TRBV28|.|.|14
CASGGTGSYNEQFF
>TRBJ2-3|TRBV11-3|.|.|13
CASSPTGADTQYF
>TRBJ2-7|TRBV7-2|.|TRBD2|19
CASSAPPSSLAGGDYEQYF
>TRBJ2-5|TRBV12-3/TRBV12-4|.|TRBD2|12
CARAQRGGTQYF
>TRBJ2-7|TRBV27|.|TRBD2|14
CASSPGDYGYEQYF
>TRBJ2-7|TRBV28|.|TRBD2|15
CASSPTGGSSYEQYF
>TRBJ2-7|TRBV28|.|TRBD2|13
CATTGTSGYEQYF
>TRBJ2-4|TRBV7-2|.|TRBD1|14
CASSWGQGGNIQYF
>TRBJ2-5|TRBV7-9|once|TRBD1|15
CASSFSETGVETQYF
>TRBJ2-6|TRBV4-1|once|.|18
CASSQDNRFVSGANVLTF
>TRBJ1-5|TRBV6-2/TRBV6-3|.|.|18
CASSTDATWDTSNQPQHF
>TRBJ1-2|TRBV2|.|.|11
CASSSRYGYTF
>TRBJ2-1|TRBV21-1|.|.|16
CASSKGDRGTYNEQFF
>TRBJ1-3|TRBV4-1|.|.|15
CASSRGHDSGNTIYF
>TRBJ2-7|TRBV6-6|.|TRBD1|15
CASTAGQGREYEQYF
>TRBJ1-5|TRBV7-8|.|TRBD1|16
CASSLTARQGLGTQHF
>TRBJ2-7|TRBV2|.|TRBD2|16
CASSGRTSARIYEQYF
>TRBJ2-1|TRBV7-3|.|TRBD2|15
CASSTGLASYNEQFF
>TRBJ2-5|TRBV7-2|.|TRBD2|16
CASSLAWTSGEETQYF
>TRBJ2-3|TRBV28|.|TRBD2|15
CASSLPGGGAHTQYF
>TRBJ2-1|TRBV7-9|.|.|13
CASSLSSPHEQFF
>TRBJ2-3|TRBV28|.|TRBD2|14
CASSFWRERGTQYF
>TRBJ2-5|TRBV24-1|.|.|17
CATSDFERSQYQETQYF
>TRBJ2-3|TRBV6-5|.|.|14
CASRGWAGEDTQYF
>TRBJ2-1|TRBV10-2|.|.|12
CASSGNANEQFF
>TRBJ1-1|TRBV2|once|.|12
CASNVGNTEAFF
>TRBJ2-7|TRBV7-6|few|TRBD2|14
CASSSKRELDEQYF
>TRBJ2-3|TRBV7-3|.|TRBD1|16
CASSSDRDRGRDTQYF
>TRBJ2-5|TRBV21-1|.|.|16
CASSTGWEGGQETQYF